These 27 T cell receptor beta chains were sequenced from one sample in a study of blood T cells in healthy people across ages. Primed by a sample-barcoded 5' primer and a J-beta primer mix, a second PCR proceeded for about 6 to 11 cycles. TCRdb used MiXCR to reprocess the 5' RACE reads, holding one entry per CDR3 protein. Among 600,000 to 900,000 distinct CDR3 sequences listed, more than 25% were seen once. The data also belong to a second study, concerning T cells of mothers and their children.

The sample taken for sequencing was blood. The source of these receptors is a boy aged 5-17 years in good health.

This clonotype was seen more than once but under ten times. This chain joins TRBV5-1 and TRBJ1-2, with a tentative D call TRBD1 (6 bases). CDR1 SGHRS and CDR2 YFSETQ come from the germline V gene. The V gene lost 0 bases and the J gene lost 4 bases, with 22 bases spanning the gap. The CDR3 extends over 18 amino acids. CDR3 protein: CASSLGTAPTRNIYGYTF. In nucleotides, the CDR3 is TGCGCCAGCAGCTTGGGGACAGCCCCAACCCGAAATATCTATGGCTACACCTTC.

The J gene is TRBJ2-3, the V gene TRBV15; D tentatively fits TRBD1 or TRBD2 (6 bases each). CDR1 and CDR2 (germline): LNHNV, YYDKDF (reference sequence). The V end lost 2 bases, the J end lost 4 bases, and 13 bases lay between the germline ends. The CDR3 is 15 amino acids. In DNA, the CDR3 is TGTGCCACCAGCAGACGCGGAGGGGGTCCAGATACGCAGTATTTT. It yields the protein CATSRRGGGPDTQYF.

This clonotype turned up a few times. This rearrangement joins TRBV20-1 to TRBJ2-5, with 7 positions matching TRBD1. Germline CDR1 and CDR2: DFQATT and SNEGSKA (reference sequence). This CDR3 has 13 residues. V lost 5 bases and J lost 1; bases outside the gene matches: 4. This CDR3 reads CSAWTGPQETQYF. In DNA form, the CDR3 reads TGCAGTGCTTGGACAGGCCCCCAAGAGACCCAGTACTTC.

The V and J genes are TRBV19 and TRBJ2-2; 9 bases match TRBD1. This CDR3 is built from 15 residues. V trimming: 5 bases; J trimming: 3 bases; junction bases outside the gene matches: 4. Germline V gene lookup returns CDR1 LNHDA and CDR2 SQIVND (reference sequence). CDR3 bases: TGTGCCAGTAGTGCAACAGGGGGCCACACCGGGGAGCTGTTTTTT. Amino acids: CASSATGGHTGELFF.

The chain links TRBV5-5 to TRBJ2-2, with 7 positions matching TRBD2. The junction had 7 bases not matched to a gene; V was cut back by 4 bases and J by 1 base. Germline values: CDR1 SGHKS, CDR2 YYEKEE (reference sequence). The CDR3 is 16 residues long. The CDR3 is CASSALRGVNTGELFF. As DNA, the CDR3 is TGTGCCAGCAGCGCCCTCCGGGGGGTGAACACCGGGGAGCTGTTTTTT.

The chain recombines TRBV10-3 with TRBJ2-7; D is unclear. The ends were cut back, 11 bases at V and 3 bases at J, with 11 bases in the middle. CDR1 ENHRY and CDR2 SYGVKD come from the germline V gene. The CDR3 extends over 11 amino acids. CDR3 region: CAPRHLYEQYF. CDR3 sequence (DNA): TGTGCCCCCCGCCACCTCTACGAGCAGTACTTC.

This clonotype was seen only a few times. This chain connects TRBV7-9 to TRBJ2-3; D remains ambiguous. Per germline, CDR1 SEHNR and CDR2 FQNEAQ (reference sequence). This CDR3 has 12 residues. Trimming left V 6 bases short and J 6 bases short, with 10 bases between. The CDR3 DNA sequence: TGTGCCAGCAGGCGGTTCAGGGATACGCAGTATTTT. Translating gives CASRRFRDTQYF.

J is TRBJ2-1 and V is TRBV14; 10 bases align to TRBD2. This CDR3 has 16 amino acids. The germline V gene has CDR1 SGHDN and CDR2 FVKESK. Trimming removed 4 bases from V and 9 bases from J; junction bases left unmatched: 12. The CDR3 is CASSPRSLAGISEQFF. The CDR3 DNA reads TGTGCCAGCAGCCCCCGGTCACTAGCGGGGATTAGTGAGCAGTTCTTC.

In this sample, this clonotype turned up a few times. The chain joins TRBV2 to TRBJ2-4; D might be TRBD1 or TRBD2, each matching 6 bases. The ends were cut back, 6 bases at V and 0 bases at J, with 27 bases in the middle. There are 20 residues in the CDR3. Per the germline V gene, CDR1 is SNHLY and CDR2 is FYNNEI. The CDR3 DNA reads TGTGCCAGCAGGGCCCCGCACGTGTGGGGGGCAACCGTAGCCAAAAACATTCAGTACTTC. Translating gives CASRAPHVWGATVAKNIQYF.

The V gene is TRBV5-1, the J gene TRBJ2-7, with TRBD1 matching 7 bases. Germline lookup yields CDR1 SGHRS and CDR2 YFSETQ. J gave up 2 bases and V 4 bases, and 12 bases lay outside the gene matches. The CDR3 totals 16 residues. CDR3 coding DNA: TGCGCCAGCAGCCCCCGATCCGGGACAGACCCCTACGAGCAGTACTTC. It yields the protein CASSPRSGTDPYEQYF.

This clonotype was counted between two and nine times. V usage is TRBV13 and J usage is TRBJ2-5, with TRBD1 identical over 9 bases. Trimming took 3 bases from V and 5 from J; bases not matched to a gene: 10. Germline-derived CDR1 and CDR2 are PRHDT and FYEKMQ (reference sequence). This CDR3 spans 16 amino acids. For the CDR3, the DNA is TGTGCCAGCAGCTTGCTGACAGGGGGGGTTCAGGAGACCCAGTACTTC. Translation gives CASSLLTGGVQETQYF.

The chain recombines TRBV3-1 with TRBJ1-1; 10 nucleotides align to TRBD1. The CDR3 length is 13 residues. V lost 6 bases to trimming and J lost 10 bases; unmatched junction nucleotides: 8. Looked up from germline, CDR1 is LGHDT and CDR2 is YNNKEL (reference sequence). The CDR3 DNA reads as TGTGCCAGCAGTCTGGGACAGGGGAGTCTAGCTTTCTTT. This gives the protein CASSLGQGSLAFF.

This sequence joins TRBV5-1 and TRBJ2-7; the match to TRBD1 covers 7 bases. There are 14 residues in the CDR3. Unmatched junction bases numbered 10, after V lost 9 bases and J lost 1 base. The germline CDR1 and CDR2 sequences are SGHRS and YFSETQ. The CDR3 nucleotides are TGCGCCACCAGTTTCGGGGACAGTTCCTACGAGCAGTACTTC. As protein: CATSFGDSSYEQYF.

In its sample, this clonotype was seen once. The rearrangement links TRBV12-3 or TRBV12-4 to TRBJ2-3; TRBD1 agrees at 8 bases. CDR3 size: 15 residues. V trimming: 3 bases; J trimming: 7 bases; junction bases outside the gene matches: 9. The CDR3, as DNA: TGTGCCAGCAGTTTTGTGGCAGGGGGCGAGTATACGCAGTATTTT. This translates into CASSFVAGGEYTQYF.

This clonotype was counted a few times. The V gene is TRBV5-1, the J gene TRBJ1-1, with D tentatively TRBD1 (5 bases). Trimming removed 7 bases from V and 1 base from J, with 8 bases in between. Germline CDR1 reads SGHRS; CDR2 reads YFSETQ. CDR3 length: 12 residues. In nucleotides, the CDR3 is TGCGCCAGCCAAGGGACGAACACTGAAGCTTTCTTT. The encoded protein is CASQGTNTEAFF.

This sequence joins TRBV7-2 and TRBJ2-5; 7 nucleotides line up with TRBD1. The J call may be mistaken, given a closer DNA end match to TRBJ2-7. CDR3 length: 16 amino acids. Per germline, CDR1 SGHTA and CDR2 FQGNSA. The CDR3 bases are TGTGCCAGCAGCTATGGGACAGTTTTACCCAACTACGAGCAGTACTTC. It codes for CASSYGTVLPNYEQYF.

The V and J genes are TRBV14 and TRBJ1-4; 8 bases are shared with TRBD1. The length of the CDR3 is 15 residues. The germline V gene encodes CDR1 SGHDN and CDR2 FVKESK. Germline trimming cut 1 base from V and 7 bases from J; bases unmatched to any gene: 5. CDR3 sequence (DNA): TGTGCCAGCAGCCAAGGCTTCAGGGGGCGTGAAAAACTGTTTTTT. It is translated as CASSQGFRGREKLFF.

This clonotype came up many times. A read error may account for a junction end that differs from germline. The chain combines TRBV11-2 with TRBJ2-5, with D perhaps matching TRBD1 (5 bases). The CDR3 length is 12 residues. Germline lookup yields CDR1 SGHAT and CDR2 FQNNGV. The CDR3 here is CASSLDSETQYF. CDR3 coding DNA: TGTGCCAGCAGTTTAGACAGCGAGACCCAGTACTTC.

The chain has TRBV12-3 or TRBV12-4 and TRBJ2-5, with no clear D. V dropped 5 bases and J dropped 2 bases, with 15 bases sitting between them. The CDR3 length is 15 residues. CDR3: CASSLGPGAQETQYF. The CDR3 bases are TGTGCCAGCAGTCTCGGACCGGGTGCGCAAGAGACCCAGTACTTC.

The J gene is TRBJ2-7, the V gene TRBV29-1, with D tentatively TRBD2 (5 bases). V was cut by 2 bases and J by 4 bases, with 15 bases left in between. There are 14 residues in the CDR3. Germline assignment: CDR1 SQVTM and CDR2 ANQGSEA. The CDR3 nucleotides are TGCAGCGTTGAACCGAGGGCAAAAGGATACGAGCAGTACTTC. It specifies CSVEPRAKGYEQYF.

This clonotype showed up just a few times. The V gene is TRBV3-1, the J gene TRBJ2-7; no clear D gene. The V gene's germline CDR1 is LGHDT and CDR2 YNNKEL (reference sequence). This CDR3 has 13 residues. V was pared by 1 base and J by 3 bases, with 7 bases between. CDR3 protein: CASSQAPFYEQYF. CDR3 in DNA: TGTGCCAGCAGCCAAGCCCCCTTCTACGAGCAGTACTTC.

The chain links TRBV5-1 to TRBJ2-6; D gene uncertain. V was pared by 4 bases and J by 0 bases, with 11 bases between. The CDR3 is 16 amino acids. Germline V gives CDR1 SGHRS, CDR2 YFSETQ. CDR3: CASSASQSSGANVLTF. CDR3 DNA: TGCGCCAGCAGCGCGTCTCAGAGCTCTGGGGCCAACGTCCTGACTTTC.

This chain connects TRBV7-9 to TRBJ2-5; TRBD1 agrees at 9 bases. The J call may be wrong; the DNA end is better matched by TRBJ2-7. The CDR3 sequence is 14 residues long. Germline loops: CDR1 SEHNR, CDR2 FQNEAQ (reference sequence). The CDR3 protein is CASSWGQGFHEQYF. The CDR3, as DNA: TGTGCCAGCAGCTGGGGACAGGGATTTCACGAGCAGTACTTC.

The genes are TRBV5-1 and TRBJ2-7, with 8 bases that match TRBD1. Germline-derived CDR1 and CDR2 are SGHRS and YFSETQ. This CDR3 spans 16 amino acids. V shed 4 bases and J 2 bases; nucleotides not matched to a gene: 11. CDR3 amino acids: CASSRVPGQDAYEQYF. The CDR3 DNA is TGCGCCAGCAGCCGCGTGCCGGGACAGGACGCCTACGAGCAGTACTTC.

In this sample, this clonotype turned up a few times. V gene TRBV29-1 combines with J gene TRBJ1-6; no firm D call. The CDR3 loop spans 15 amino acids. The V gene lost 2 bases and the J gene lost 0 bases, with 8 bases spanning the gap. Germline V CDR1 and CDR2: SQVTM, ANQGSEA. In DNA, the CDR3 is TGCAGCGTTGAAAGACCTAGCTCCTATAATTCACCCCTCCACTTT. It codes for CSVERPSSYNSPLHF.

In its sample, this clonotype was seen a few times. V gene TRBV20-1 combines with J gene TRBJ1-1; maybe TRBD1 (6 bases). Trimming took off 6 bases at V and 10 bases at J, with 21 bases between the two ends. CDR3 length: 13 amino acids. The germline CDR1 and CDR2 sequences are DFQATT and SNEGSKA (reference sequence). CDR3 sequence (DNA): TGCAGTGCCACAGAAGCAGGGGAAAGTCGAGCTTTCTTT. It is translated as CSATEAGESRAFF.

V and J are TRBV3-1 and TRBJ1-1, with D maybe TRBD1 (6 bases). Germline CDR1 LGHDT, CDR2 YNNKEL (reference sequence). Between the trimmed V and J ends, which lost 4 bases and 6 bases, there was a span of 15 bases. The CDR3 sequence is 14 residues long. CDR3 bases: TGTGCCAGCAGCCCAAGTCAACAGGGCGCTGAAGCTTTCTTT. It codes for CASSPSQQGAEAFF.